Listed here are 2 T cell receptor beta chains from one sample, sequenced in a study of MAIT cells during Salmonella Paratyphi A infection. Study-wide results and caveats: Oligoclonal MAIT cells preferred TRBV20 and TRBV6, with usage seemingly unaffected by infection.

Their target antigens are unknown. Time point: before S. Paratyphi A challenge (baseline). MAIT cells were sorted by flow cytometry as Valpha7.2+ CD161+ T cells. One entry per CDR3 protein, called by TCRdb with MiXCR from the 5' RACE reads. The sample records 650 to 800 distinct CDR3 sequences, approximately 30% being singletons. This specimen was MAIT cells from blood, taken at the first sampling point of the challenge study. All receptors come from a person aged 18 to 70 who was deliberately infected with Salmonella Paratyphi A in a paratyphoid fever challenge study.

Notes on this clonotype: This may arise from a read error, as a much more abundant clone is one base away. This chain connects TRBV6-2 or TRBV6-3 to TRBJ2-1; D might be TRBD2 (6 bases). Germline CDR1 MNHEY, CDR2 SVGEGT. The CDR3 is made up of 15 amino acids. V dropped 5 bases and J dropped 1 base, with 12 bases sitting between them. This CDR3 reads CASSPSADSYNEQFF. The CDR3 nucleotides are TGTGCCAGCAGTCCTAGCGCGGATTCCTACAATGAGCAGTTCTTC.

The chain recombines TRBV5-1 with TRBJ2-4, with TRBD1 matching over 8 bases. V was clipped by 3 bases and J by 12 bases; unmatched bases: 11. CDR1 SGHRS and CDR2 YFSETQ come from the germline V gene. The CDR3 consists of 14 residues. The CDR3 sequence is CASSSRDRPGNQYF. The CDR3 bases are TGCGCCAGCAGCTCGAGGGACAGGCCGGGGAATCAGTACTTC.